This TCR beta chain stems from a study of T cell responses to AZD1222 COVID-19 vaccine. This table comes from immunoSEQ multiplex PCR, and its TCRdb copy is limited to in-frame clones, with some not included. The sample lists about 120,000 clones, 86% occurring once. A word on this clone: Its antigen is currently unknown.

The CDR3 has 15 amino acids. Deletions cut 4 bases from V and 4 bases from J, with 15 bases between. Germline V CDR1 and CDR2: SGHRS, YFSETQ. Broader study findings: The sample set comprised mostly white British donors with more females, and clonal diversity was possibly underestimated. Repertoires in all cases were sampled only once the peak T cell response had passed.

The V gene is TRBV5-1, the J gene TRBJ1-5; no clear D gene. This sample comprised peripheral blood, obtained 28 days after the second AZD1222 dose. The source is an adult who received the AZD1222 COVID-19 vaccine. The CDR3 region has the DNA TGCGCCAGCAGCCCATCGGGCCCTTTTAATCAGCCCCAGCATTTT. Protein: CASSPSGPFNQPQHF.